The entry below gives a single T cell receptor beta chain sequence along with its context. The data belong to a study of control samples from healthy donors and cancer patients. This CDR3 has 16 amino acids. The germline V gene has CDR1 KGHSY and CDR2 FQNENV. V lost 1 base, J lost 4 bases, and 7 bases stayed unmatched. This table comes from immunoSEQ multiplex PCR, and its TCRdb copy is limited to in-frame clones, with some not included. The profile shows roughly 40,000 clones, over 80% of them singletons. The sample consisted of blood. The chain uses TRBV16 and TRBJ2-3; the match to TRBD2 covers 8 bases. The receptor comes from a man aged 60 to 75 in good health. The CDR3 DNA is TGTGCCAGCAGCCAATACCGAGCGGGAGAGGCAGATACGCAGTATTTT. It specifies CASSQYRAGEADTQYF.